Listed below are T cell receptor beta chains from one sample, sequenced in a study of blood T cell repertoires in COVID-19. Using immunoSEQ multiplex PCR, the repertoire was profiled, and TCRdb retains in-frame clones only, with some absent. The repertoire holds more than 60,000 clones, with about 81% as singletons. The sequenced sample consisted of peripheral blood. The receptors originated from a woman of 80 years or more with acute or convalescent COVID-19. The CDR3 runs from the conserved cysteine through the conserved F or W. A D gene is named only where the DNA matches it firmly. Where a row states a size, it is once, few, many or the class of an expanded clone; other rows omit it.

d_gene: TRBD2; v_gene: TRBV5-8; j_gene: TRBJ2-3; len: 19; abundance: -; CDR3nt: TGTGCCAGCAGCTCGGGCCGGATACTAGCGGGAGGGTTCACAGATACGCAGTATTTT; CDR3aa: CASSSGRILAGGFTDTQYF
d_gene: TRBD2; v_gene: TRBV7-6; j_gene: TRBJ2-7; len: 17; abundance: once; CDR3nt: TGTGCCAGCAGCTTAGCCCCGCATAGCGGGGTGGCCGGAGAGCAGTACTTC; CDR3aa: CASSLAPHSGVAGEQYF
d_gene: TRBD2; v_gene: TRBV2; j_gene: TRBJ2-7; len: 15; abundance: -; CDR3nt: TGTGCCAGCATCGGGACTAGCGGGACGAGGTACGAGCAGTACTTC; CDR3aa: CASIGTSGTRYEQYF
d_gene: -; v_gene: TRBV7-9; j_gene: TRBJ1-1; len: 15; abundance: -; CDR3nt: TGTGCCAGCAGCTTGGGCCAGGGGCCCAGTTTAGAAGCTTTCTTT; CDR3aa: CASSLGQGPSLEAFF
d_gene: TRBD2; v_gene: TRBV2; j_gene: TRBJ2-3; len: 15; abundance: -; CDR3nt: TGTGCCGGCCGGGGTGGCGGGAGGTCAACAGATACGCAGTATTTT; CDR3aa: CAGRGGGRSTDTQYF
d_gene: TRBD1; v_gene: TRBV10-2; j_gene: TRBJ2-7; len: 14; abundance: -; CDR3nt: TGCGCCAGCTCCCCCGGGACAGGGTTGAACGAGCAGTACTTC; CDR3aa: CASSPGTGLNEQYF
d_gene: -; v_gene: TRBV19; j_gene: TRBJ2-5; len: 11; abundance: once; CDR3nt: TGTGCCAGTAGCCTAGGGGGGACCCAGTACTTC; CDR3aa: CASSLGGTQYF
d_gene: -; v_gene: TRBV5-4; j_gene: TRBJ1-1; len: 14; abundance: -; CDR3nt: TGTGCCAGCAGCTGGGGGGACGGGCGCACTGAAGCTTTCTTT; CDR3aa: CASSWGDGRTEAFF
d_gene: TRBD2; v_gene: TRBV5-1; j_gene: TRBJ2-7; len: 17; abundance: -; CDR3nt: TGCGCCAGCAGCTTGGGCGCGGCTAGCGGGGTCTCCTACGAGCAGTACTTC; CDR3aa: CASSLGAASGVSYEQYF
d_gene: TRBD1; v_gene: TRBV5-4; j_gene: TRBJ2-1; len: 15; abundance: -; CDR3nt: TGTGCCAGCAGCTTGGGACAGGGTCCGGGCAATGAGCAGTTCTTC; CDR3aa: CASSLGQGPGNEQFF
d_gene: -; v_gene: TRBV6-6; j_gene: TRBJ1-5; len: 16; abundance: -; CDR3nt: TGTGCCAGCAGTACCCCGGCAGGCGTGAGCAATCAGCCCCAGCATTTT; CDR3aa: CASSTPAGVSNQPQHF
d_gene: -; v_gene: TRBV27; j_gene: TRBJ2-7; len: 14; abundance: -; CDR3nt: TGTGCCAGCAGTCCCTACCGACGGGACTACGAGCAGTACTTC; CDR3aa: CASSPYRRDYEQYF
d_gene: TRBD2; v_gene: TRBV5-4; j_gene: TRBJ2-1; len: 16; abundance: -; CDR3nt: TGTGCCAGCAGCGACGTAAGCGGGAGAAACTACAATGAGCAGTTCTTC; CDR3aa: CASSDVSGRNYNEQFF
d_gene: TRBD2; v_gene: TRBV30; j_gene: TRBJ2-7; len: 14; abundance: few; CDR3nt: TGTGCCTGGACTAGCGGGAGGGGCACCTACGAGCAGTACTTC; CDR3aa: CAWTSGRGTYEQYF
d_gene: TRBD2; v_gene: TRBV14; j_gene: TRBJ2-7; len: 15; abundance: -; CDR3nt: TGTGCCAGCAGCAAGGGCGGGAGTGTGACCTACGAGCAGTACTTC; CDR3aa: CASSKGGSVTYEQYF
d_gene: -; v_gene: TRBV10-3; j_gene: TRBJ2-7; len: 14; abundance: -; CDR3nt: TGTGCCATCAGTGATGGGGGGTTAATCTACGAGCAGTACTTC; CDR3aa: CAISDGGLIYEQYF